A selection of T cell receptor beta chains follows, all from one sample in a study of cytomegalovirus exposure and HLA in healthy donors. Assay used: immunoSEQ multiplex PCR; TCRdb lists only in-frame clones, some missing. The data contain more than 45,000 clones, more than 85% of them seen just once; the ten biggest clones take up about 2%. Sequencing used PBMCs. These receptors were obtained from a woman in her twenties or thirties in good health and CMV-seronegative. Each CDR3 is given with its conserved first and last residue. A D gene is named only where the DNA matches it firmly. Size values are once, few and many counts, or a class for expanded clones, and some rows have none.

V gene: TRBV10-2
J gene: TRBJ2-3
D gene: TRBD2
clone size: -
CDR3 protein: CAIGLAGVADTQYF
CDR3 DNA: TGCGCCATTGGACTAGCGGGAGTTGCAGATACGCAGTATTTT

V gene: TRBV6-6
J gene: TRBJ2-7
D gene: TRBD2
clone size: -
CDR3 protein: CASSLGGEQYF
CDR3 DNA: TGTGCCAGCAGCCTGGGGGGGGAGCAGTACTTC

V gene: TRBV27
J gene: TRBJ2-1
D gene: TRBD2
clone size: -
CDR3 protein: CASSLQGLAGDRGSNEQFF
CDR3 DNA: TGTGCCAGCAGTTTACAGGGACTAGCGGGAGATAGGGGGAGCAATGAGCAGTTCTTC

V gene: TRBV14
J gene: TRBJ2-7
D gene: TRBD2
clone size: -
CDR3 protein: CASSLWTSRDEQYF
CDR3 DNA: TGTGCCAGCAGCCTGTGGACTAGCAGGGACGAGCAGTACTTC

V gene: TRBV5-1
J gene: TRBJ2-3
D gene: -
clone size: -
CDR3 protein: CASSQGQGDTQYF
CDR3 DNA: TGCGCCAGCAGCCAGGGCCAGGGAGATACGCAGTATTTT

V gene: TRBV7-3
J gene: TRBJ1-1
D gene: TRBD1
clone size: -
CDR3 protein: CASSLSEDRGLENTEAFF
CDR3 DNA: TGTGCCAGCAGCTTAAGTGAGGACAGGGGGCTCGAGAACACTGAAGCTTTCTTT

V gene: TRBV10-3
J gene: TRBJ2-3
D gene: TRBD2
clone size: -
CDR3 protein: CAIAGVADTQYF
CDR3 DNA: TGTGCCATAGCGGGAGTTGCAGATACGCAGTATTTT

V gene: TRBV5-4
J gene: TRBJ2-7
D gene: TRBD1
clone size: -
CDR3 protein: CASSFRDRGLDEQYF
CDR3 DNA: TGTGCCAGCAGCTTTAGGGACAGGGGGCTTGACGAGCAGTACTTC

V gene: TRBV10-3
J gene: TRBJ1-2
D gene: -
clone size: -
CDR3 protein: CAITVQGDYGYTF
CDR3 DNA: TGTGCCATCACAGTACAGGGTGACTATGGCTACACCTTC

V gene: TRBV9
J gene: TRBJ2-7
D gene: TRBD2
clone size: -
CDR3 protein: CASSAGTSAGYEQYF
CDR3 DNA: TGTGCCAGCTCCGCTGGGACTAGCGCGGGTTACGAGCAGTACTTC

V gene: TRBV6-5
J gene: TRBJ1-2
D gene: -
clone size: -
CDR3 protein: CASSYSRSNYGYTF
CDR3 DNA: TGTGCCAGCAGTTACTCGAGATCGAACTATGGCTACACCTTC

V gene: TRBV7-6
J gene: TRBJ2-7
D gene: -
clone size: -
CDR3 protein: CASSLGGLGAYEQYF
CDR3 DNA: TGTGCCAGCAGCTTAGGGGGGCTAGGGGCCTACGAGCAGTACTTC

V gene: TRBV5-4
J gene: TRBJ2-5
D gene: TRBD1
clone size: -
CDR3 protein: CASSPLLTGVQETQYF
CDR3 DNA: TGTGCCAGCAGCCCACTACTGACAGGGGTACAAGAGACCCAGTACTTC

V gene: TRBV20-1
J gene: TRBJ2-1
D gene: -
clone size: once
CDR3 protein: CSARLVSEQFF
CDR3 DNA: TGCAGTGCTAGACTAGTGAGTGAGCAGTTCTTC

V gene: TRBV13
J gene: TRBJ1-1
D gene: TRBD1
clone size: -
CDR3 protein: CASSNTGGKDTEAFF
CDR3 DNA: TGTGCCAGCAGCAACACAGGGGGCAAGGACACTGAAGCTTTCTTT

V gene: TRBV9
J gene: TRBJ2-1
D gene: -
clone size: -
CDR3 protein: CASSPQGSSYNEQFF
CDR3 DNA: TGTGCCAGCAGCCCCCAGGGGAGCTCCTACAATGAGCAGTTCTTC

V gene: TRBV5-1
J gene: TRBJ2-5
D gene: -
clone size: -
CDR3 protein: CASSPDRLQETQYF
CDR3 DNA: TGCGCCAGCAGCCCTGACAGGTTACAAGAGACCCAGTACTTC